This TCR beta chain was retrieved from a study of long-term antiretroviral therapy in people with HIV. Study-wide background: The 2015 recommendation for immediate ART came about a decade after the earliest samples. Study conclusions and caveats: Diversity went up after ART and still fell short of transplant donor controls.

Survey-level resolution applied to immunoSEQ assay v3.0. Assay: immunoSEQ multiplex PCR; the TCRdb copy retains only in-frame clones and omits some. The top ten hold about 6% of the sample, which has 20,000 to 25,000 clones, roughly 85% seen once. Among participants with HIV, every one received treatment in the United States. This clone has only one observation. Its antigen is not known. V trimming: 4 bases; J trimming: 4 bases; junction bases outside the gene matches: 3. Germline CDR1 and CDR2: MNHNS and SASEGT. This CDR3 region has 13 residues. Material: unsorted PBMCs, obtained 0.2 years after starting antiretroviral therapy. The V gene is TRBV6-1, the J gene TRBJ1-2; 7 nucleotides line up with TRBD1. This receptor was taken from a woman aged 30 to 39 with HIV. The CDR3 region has the DNA TGTGCCAGCAGTGGACAGGGCACCTATGGCTACACCTTC. This sequence encodes CASSGQGTYGYTF.